One and the same sample provided the 10 T cell receptor beta chains below, sequenced in a study of shared clonotypes between healthy human individuals. The protocol was immunoSEQ multiplex PCR, while the TCRdb copy is restricted to in-frame clones and leaves out a portion. The top ten clones hold less than 2% of a sample with some 2.1 million clones, about 94% of them seen once. CD8 cells classed as naive were CD45RO-negative and positively selected for CCR7, excluding terminally differentiated effector memory CD45RA+ cells. Sequenced input: naive CD8+ T cells from PBMCs. The receptors originated from a man aged 18 to 29 in good health. Some clones in this sample may be carry-over from other donors' samples.

The CDR3 nucleotides read TGTGCCAGCAGTTTAAGTCCGGGGGCATTTGGGGAGCAGTACTTC. Encoded protein: CASSLSPGAFGEQYF. V gene TRBV27 combines with J gene TRBJ2-7; D possibly uses TRBD1 or TRBD2 (6 bases each). This CDR3 contains 15 residues. CDR1 MNHEY and CDR2 SMNVEV come from the germline V gene (reference sequence). V was clipped by 2 bases and J by 7 bases, with 18 bases between them.

The V and J genes are TRBV28 and TRBJ2-6; D gene ambiguous. Trimming shortened V by 6 bases and J by 0 bases, and 24 bases separated the two germline ends. This CDR3 region has 20 residues. Germline V lookup: CDR1 MDHEN, CDR2 SYDVKM. The CDR3 protein is CASSPFLTLLFLSGANVLTF. The CDR3 DNA sequence: TGTGCCAGCAGCCCGTTCCTGACACTCCTTTTCCTCTCTGGGGCCAACGTCCTGACTTTC.

As regards this clone: This sample also contains other DNA sequences that code for the same CDR3. V usage is TRBV7-9 and J usage is TRBJ2-3; D ambiguous. With 3 bases removed from V and 6 bases from J, the gap between germline ends came to 4 bases. The germline V gene has CDR1 SEHNR and CDR2 FQNEAQ (reference sequence). The CDR3 sequence is 11 residues long. CDR3 sequence reads: CASSLSDTQYF. For the CDR3, the DNA is TGTGCCAGCAGCTTGAGCGATACGCAGTATTTT. Full variable domain (outside the CDR3, taken from reference TRBV7-9 and TRBJ2-3): DTGVSQNPRHKITKRGQNVTFRCDPISEHNRLYWYRQTLGQGPEFLTYFQNEAQLEKSRLLSDRFSAERPKGSFSTLEIQRTEQGDSAMYLCASSLSDTQYFGPGTRLTVL.

V gene TRBV6-1 combines with J gene TRBJ2-5; no clear D gene. CDR3 size: 12 residues. V dropped 6 bases and J dropped 0 bases, with 5 bases sitting between them. In germline, CDR1 is MNHNS, CDR2 SASEGT. The CDR3 DNA is TGTGCCAGCAGACAGAACCAAGAGACCCAGTACTTC. This codes for CASRQNQETQYF.

V is TRBV9 and J is TRBJ2-7; 8 bases are a match to TRBD1. V trimming: 1 base; J trimming: 4 bases; junction bases outside the gene matches: 13. Germline V lookup: CDR1 SGDLS, CDR2 YYNGEE. This CDR3 contains 17 residues. DNA of the CDR3: TGTGCCAGCAGCGTATCGGAGACAGGGGACGCACTGTACGAGCAGTACTTC. It translates to CASSVSETGDALYEQYF.

The chain combines TRBV7-6 with TRBJ2-7, with D perhaps matching TRBD2 (5 bases). This CDR3 has 14 amino acids. CDR1 is SGHVS, CDR2 FNYEAQ, per germline. V lost 5 bases to trimming and J lost 0 bases, with 11 bases between them. In DNA form, the CDR3 reads TGTGCCAGCAGCCCGGGGTGGGACTCCTACGAGCAGTACTTC. As protein: CASSPGWDSYEQYF. The entire variable domain, with the rest obtained from reference TRBV7-6 and TRBJ2-7, is as follows: GAGVSQSPRYKVTKRGQDVALRCDPISGHVSLYWYRQALGQGPEFLTYFNYEAQQDKSGLPNDRFSAERPEGSISTLTIQRTEQRDSAMYRCASSPGWDSYEQYFGPGTRLTVT.

The V call is TRBV29-1, the J call TRBJ2-1, with D unresolved. V was clipped by 1 base and J by 3 bases, with 19 bases between them. The germline gives CDR1 SQVTM, CDR2 ANQGSEA. The CDR3 extends over 17 amino acids. The CDR3 bases are TGCAGCGTTGAAGGAGACCCTAAGACGACCAACTACAATGAGCAGTTCTTC. It is translated as CSVEGDPKTTNYNEQFF.

CDR3 sequence (DNA): TGTGCCAGCAGTTTGATGACTAGCGGATACACAGATACGCAGTATTTT. Translating gives CASSLMTSGYTDTQYF. This sequence joins TRBV6-6 and TRBJ2-3; 9 nucleotides align to TRBD2. The CDR3 is 16 residues long. V was pared by 4 bases and J by 2 bases, with 7 bases of the junction left unmatched. Looked up from germline, CDR1 is MNHNY and CDR2 is SVGAGI (reference sequence).

This chain connects TRBV13 to TRBJ2-7; D possibly corresponds to TRBD2 (7 bases). This CDR3 spans 16 amino acids. The V and J ends lost 4 bases and 3 bases respectively, with 19 bases between them. Germline V gives CDR1 PRHDT, CDR2 FYEKMQ (reference sequence). CDR3 protein: CASSSPEGGEFYEQYF. The CDR3 DNA follows: TGTGCCAGCAGCTCCCCGGAAGGGGGGGAATTCTACGAGCAGTACTTC.

This clone was seen more than once but under ten times. This same CDR3 is encoded by further DNA sequences in the sample. The chain recombines TRBV27 with TRBJ2-7, with a possible D match to TRBD1 (6 bases). Trimming removed 5 bases from V and 0 bases from J, with 17 bases in between. The CDR3 runs 16 residues. The germline V gene has CDR1 MNHEY and CDR2 SMNVEV (reference sequence). This chain's CDR3 is CASSPSTGESSYEQYF. Here the CDR3 DNA reads TGTGCCAGCAGTCCCTCGACAGGTGAGAGCTCCTACGAGCAGTACTTC.